The subject of this entry is one TCR beta chain. Its cognate antigen has yet to be identified. One base away there is no much larger clone; base qualities are not given. These data belong to a study of blood T cell repertoires in COVID-19 (dated by TCRdb to between 2020 and 2021). A note on the overall study: The collaborator samples originated in the United States, Italy and Spain and spanned the acute and convalescent phases of COVID-19. The material from the prospective study consisted of cDNA or gDNA derived from T cells, B-cell-depleted T cells, or PBMCs. Deeply sampled blood TCRbeta repertoires from subjects exposed to, actively infected with, or recovered from COVID-19 were included in the dataset. The repertoires were made available in a free public database intended to serve as a resource for research on the immune response to SARS-CoV-2. Samples came from the ongoing ImmuneRACE study (first 160 participants) plus 1,254 subjects from 6 global collaborators. Sample metadata almost always included a de-identified subject ID, COVID-19 status, age in years and sex. Where available, HLA class I and class II types were taken from metadata supplied by the sample provider and were not determined by assay-based typing.

From a lookup of the germline V gene, CDR1 and CDR2 are KGHSH and LQKENI. Cut back by 6 bases and 1 base, the V and J ends lie 12 bases apart. Inclusive of the bounding cysteine and phenylalanine, the CDR3 is 14 residues long. Only the CDR3 portion is preserved as DNA: 42 bases, with reading frame beginning at the first base. What the work shows at the level of the full study, not this receptor alone: Clinical and demographic metadata were provided uncurated, with the amount varying by source and participant.

TCRbeta CDR3 regions were amplified from genomic DNA by means of the immunoSEQ Assay, a bias-controlled multiplex PCR. Per the original workflow: The number of nucleated cells in each sample was estimated by amplification of reference gene primers within the assay. To quantify the absolute abundance of each unique TCRbeta CDR3 rearrangement, sequence reads were collapsed and filtered. For each sample, productive Simpson clonality was calculated as the square root of Simpson's diversity index across productive rearrangements. The table was pulled from immuneACCESS by TCRdb, which kept in-frame rearrangements only. Such tables lose some clones; where checked, under half of the loss comes from unresolved V genes, and the rest has no known cause. The D gene and trimming were derived from the DNA, and the V and J assignments and clone size from that table. For this sample the table gives some 400,000 clones, of which about 87% were detected only once. More than 9% of the sample belongs to the ten largest clones.

At one collaborating source in Seattle, patients were enrolled during active infection and were followed longitudinally through the course of disease. Collaborating institutions collected whole blood in K2EDTA tubes following their own protocols. For TCRbeta analysis, collaborators shipped samples in one of three forms: frozen whole blood, isolated PBMCs, or DNA extracted from either of those sample types. The chain uses TRBV18 and TRBJ1-1; perhaps TRBD1 is the D gene, with 6 bases matching. The receptor comes from a woman aged 30 to 39 with COVID-19, enrolled during active disease. The sample was peripheral blood. The DNA sequence is given as TGTGCCAGCTCCTACGACAGGAAGAACACTGAAGCTTTCTTT. Its coded protein is CASSYDRKNTEAFF.